This record looks at one T cell receptor (beta chain) sequence and its context. Antigen specificity is unknown. The data were taken from a study of shared clonotypes between healthy human individuals. The overall study: Ranging from 18 to 49 in age, donors were a couple of women and a few men.

CD45RO-negative cells were positively selected for CCR7, leaving out terminally differentiated effector memory CD45RA+ cells. Sequencing used immunoSEQ multiplex PCR; TCRdb keeps in-frame clones, though not all of them. Of fewer than 700,000 clones listed, around 96% were seen once; the top ten hold about 0.11%. Study-wide results and limits: Researchers sampled only blood; tissue repertoires likely differ. Approximately 5.3% was the fraction of naive CD4 clonotypes found shared across four donors. Relative to their counterparts shared across all four donors, non-shared clonotypes exhibited diminished generation probabilities.

Germline CDR1 is SGDLS and CDR2 is YYNGEE. The CDR3 spans 13 residues. Trimming removed 2 bases from V and 1 base from J, with 6 bases in between. The V call is TRBV9, the J call TRBJ2-5; no clear D gene. Sequencing was carried out using naive CD8+ T cells sorted from blood. This sequence originates from a woman in her twenties or thirties in good health. The CDR3 nucleotides read TGTGCCAGCAGCGTTGGGTTCCAAGAGACCCAGTACTTC. Translated, it gives CASSVGFQETQYF.